This T cell receptor (beta chain) was identified during a study of CD8 T cells in Susac syndrome. RNA in amounts of roughly 0.5 to 1 ug was reverse transcribed with random hexamers. TCRdb independently ran MiXCR on the immunoSEQ multiplex PCR reads; one entry per CDR3 protein. Here the sample spans approximately 170,000 distinct CDR3 sequences, approximately 95% being singletons. Germline CDR1 reads DFQATT; CDR2 reads SNEGSKA (reference sequence). V was clipped by 4 bases and J by 1 base, with 13 bases between them. This CDR3 is 15 amino acids long. This clonotype was sampled from a human donor with multiple sclerosis. The sequenced material came from CD4+ T cells from PBMCs. This sequence joins TRBV20-1 and TRBJ2-2; D is ambiguous. For the CDR3, the DNA is TGCAGTGCTATTGCCCCTTCTAGGAACACCGGGGAGCTGTTTTTT. Its protein is CSAIAPSRNTGELFF.